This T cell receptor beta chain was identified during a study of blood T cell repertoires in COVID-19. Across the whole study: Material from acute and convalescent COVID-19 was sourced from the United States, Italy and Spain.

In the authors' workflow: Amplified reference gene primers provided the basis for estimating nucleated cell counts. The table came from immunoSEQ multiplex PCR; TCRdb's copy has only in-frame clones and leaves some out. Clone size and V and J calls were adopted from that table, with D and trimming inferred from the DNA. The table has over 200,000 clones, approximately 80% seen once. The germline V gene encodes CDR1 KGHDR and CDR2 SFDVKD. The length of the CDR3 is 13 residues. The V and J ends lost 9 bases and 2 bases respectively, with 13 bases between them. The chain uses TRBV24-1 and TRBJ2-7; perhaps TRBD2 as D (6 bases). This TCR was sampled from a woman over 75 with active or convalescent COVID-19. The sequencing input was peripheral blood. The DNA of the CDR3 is TGTGCCACCGGAGGGGCAGGAACCTACGAGCAGTACTTC. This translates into CATGGAGTYEQYF.